Presented here are 18 T cell receptor beta chains from one specimen sequenced in a study of T cell clonotyping in hematopoietic cell transplantation (dated by TCRdb to the early 2020s). Libraries were made using the immunoSEQ multiplex PCR assay. TCRdb's version of the immuneACCESS table is confined to in-frame rearrangements and falls short of the full clone set. An unresolved V gene accounts for under half of the shortfall where checked; the remainder is of unknown origin. This sample lists about 11,000 clones; approximately 89% were detected once. The ten largest account for approximately 15% of the sample. Per the publication, the time point label means: 100 days after allo-HCT. This specimen consisted of PBMCs, obtained 100 days after allogeneic stem cell transplant. The receptor source for this set is a female patient in her 60s who had an allogeneic stem cell transplant from an unrelated donor, so the T cells may come from the graft donor. Some clones in this sample may be carry-over from other donors' samples.

The chain is built from TRBV28 and TRBJ1-2, with D maybe TRBD1 (5 bases). The V gene lost 3 bases and the J gene lost 4 bases, with 18 bases spanning the gap. The CDR3 consists of 16 residues. The germline CDR1 and CDR2 sequences are MDHEN and SYDVKM. This chain's CDR3 is CASSFISPAGGYGYTF. In DNA, the CDR3 is TGTGCCAGCAGTTTTATCTCCCCAGCCGGGGGCTATGGCTACACCTTC.

The CDR3 loop is CASSLTANTGELFF. The DNA of the CDR3 is TGTGCCAGCAGCTTAACAGCGAACACCGGGGAGCTGTTTTTT. The chain recombines TRBV11-3 with TRBJ2-2; D ambiguous. Trimming shortened V by 2 bases and J by 0 bases, and 4 bases separated the two germline ends. The CDR3 consists of 14 residues. From germline, CDR1 is SGHNT and CDR2 YENEEA.

The chain employs TRBV27 and TRBJ1-4; 7 nucleotides line up with TRBD1. The CDR3 covers 14 residues. Trimming at V came to 6 bases and at J to 8 bases, leaving 9 bases not matched to a gene. The germline CDR1 and CDR2 sequences are MNHEY and SMNVEV (reference sequence). The CDR3 nucleotides read TGTGCCAGCAGGAAAGGGACAGAGGGGGAAAAACTGTTTTTT. Protein: CASRKGTEGEKLFF.

This chain connects TRBV6-6 to TRBJ1-1; D is ambiguous. Trimming took off 2 bases at V and 0 bases at J, with 13 bases between the two ends. The CDR3 has 16 residues. Per germline, CDR1 MNHNY and CDR2 SVGAGI (reference sequence). The CDR3 protein is CASSYPPAGLNTEAFF. The CDR3 nucleotides are TGTGCCAGCAGTTACCCACCGGCAGGCTTGAACACTGAAGCTTTCTTT.

In this sample, this clone turned up a few times. The CDR3 region is CASSPSLGGHTGELFF. Written as DNA, the CDR3 is TGTGCCAGCAGCCCAAGCCTCGGGGGGCACACCGGGGAGCTGTTTTTT. The chain combines TRBV7-2 with TRBJ2-2, with D possibly matching TRBD2 (7 bases). This CDR3 has 16 amino acids. Germline CDR1 is SGHTA and CDR2 is FQGNSA. Trimming took off 5 bases at V and 3 bases at J, with 16 bases between the two ends.

The chain carries TRBV6-5 and TRBJ2-7, with 8 bases lining up with TRBD1. The CDR3 is made up of 15 amino acids. Looked up from germline, CDR1 is MNHEY and CDR2 is SVGAGI. The V segment lost 0 bases and the J segment 4 bases; nucleotides outside the gene matches: 5. This CDR3 is CASSYSQGVPYEQYF. The CDR3 region has the DNA TGTGCCAGCAGTTACTCACAGGGGGTCCCTTACGAGCAGTACTTC.

The chain carries TRBV5-6 and TRBJ2-1, with D possibly being TRBD2 (7 bases). This CDR3 region has 17 residues. CDR1 is SGHDT, CDR2 YYEEEE, per germline. V lost 2 bases and J lost 4, with 19 bases in between. The CDR3 sequence is CASSLGGDLRDYNEQFF. CDR3 nucleotides: TGTGCCAGCAGCTTAGGGGGGGACCTAAGGGATTACAATGAGCAGTTCTTC.

The rearrangement uses TRBV19 and TRBJ2-1; D unclear. Germline-derived CDR1 and CDR2 are LNHDA and SQIVND (reference sequence). Trimming took off 3 bases at V and 0 bases at J, with 9 bases between the two ends. The CDR3 has 15 amino acids. The CDR3 loop is CASSMDPSSYNEQFF. As DNA, the CDR3 is TGTGCCAGTAGTATGGATCCCAGCTCCTACAATGAGCAGTTCTTC.

V and J are TRBV6-1 and TRBJ2-7; D not certain. This CDR3 spans 13 amino acids. V shed 4 bases and J shed 2 bases, with 9 bases lying between them. Germline values: CDR1 MNHNS, CDR2 SASEGT. Here the CDR3 reads CASSVDKTYEQYF. The CDR3 DNA sequence: TGTGCCAGCAGTGTTGACAAGACCTACGAGCAGTACTTC.

V and J are TRBV7-2 and TRBJ2-7, with D maybe TRBD2 (7 bases). Germline CDR1 SGHTA, CDR2 FQGNSA. The V end was cut by 8 bases, the J end by 0 bases, with 17 bases between. The CDR3 has 15 amino acids. The CDR3 DNA is TGTGCCAGCCGGGGGGCCGTATCGGGCTCCTACGAGCAGTACTTC. Encoded protein: CASRGAVSGSYEQYF.

The gene calls are TRBV15 and TRBJ2-7; D is uncertain. CDR1 and CDR2 from the germline V gene are LNHNV and YYDKDF (reference sequence). V shed 2 bases and J shed 6 bases, with 23 bases lying between them. The CDR3 covers 17 residues. As DNA, the CDR3 is TGTGCCACCAGCAGATCCCTCCGGACCTTAAAACGCGTCGAGCAGTACTTC. Protein product: CATSRSLRTLKRVEQYF.

V is TRBV18 and J is TRBJ1-2; 7 nucleotides match TRBD1. The CDR3 is 13 amino acids. J gave up 3 bases and V 2 bases, and 0 bases lay outside the gene matches. Germline-derived CDR1 and CDR2 are KGHSH and LQKENI. The CDR3 spells CASSPDRDYGYTF. CDR3 sequence (DNA): TGTGCCAGCTCACCAGACAGGGACTATGGCTACACCTTC. Looking up the rest from reference TRBV18 and TRBJ1-2 gives the full variable domain: NAGVMQNPRHLVRRRGQEARLRCSPMKGHSHVYWYRQLPEEGLKFMVYLQKENIIDESGMPKERFSAEFPKEGPSILRIQQVVRGDSAAYFCASSPDRDYGYTFGSGTRLTVV.

A single count supports this clone. The chain carries TRBV5-1 and TRBJ1-5, with D hard to call. In germline, CDR1 is SGHRS, CDR2 YFSETQ. The CDR3 loop spans 13 amino acids. With 2 bases removed from V and 3 bases from J, the gap between germline ends came to 6 bases. CDR3 nucleotide sequence: TGCGCCAGCAGCTTCGGGGACAATCAGCCCCAGCATTTT. Translating gives CASSFGDNQPQHF. Using reference TRBV5-1 and TRBJ1-5 for the parts outside the CDR3, the full variable domain is KAGVTQTPRYLIKTRGQQVTLSCSPISGHRSVSWYQQTPGQGLQFLFEYFSETQRNKGNFPGRFSGRQFSNSRSEMNVSTLELGDSALYLCASSFGDNQPQHFGDGTRLSIL.

CDR3 nucleotides: TGTGCCAGCAGCCAAATACGGACAGGGGCCTACGAGCAGTACTTC. Protein sequence: CASSQIRTGAYEQYF. This chain connects TRBV2 to TRBJ2-7; 9 positions match TRBD1. CDR1 and CDR2 (germline): SNHLY, FYNNEI. The CDR3 sequence is 15 residues long. V lost 6 bases and J lost 2; bases outside the gene matches: 8.

The J gene is TRBJ1-4, the V gene TRBV6-1; D is unresolved. This CDR3 region has 13 residues. V lost 5 bases, J lost 3 bases, and 7 bases lay in between. The V gene's germline CDR1 is MNHNS and CDR2 SASEGT. The CDR3 spells CASSNTPNEKLFF. CDR3 coding DNA: TGTGCCAGCAGTAACACTCCTAATGAAAAACTGTTTTTT.

This clone was seen once. The genes are TRBV6-5 and TRBJ1-1, with D perhaps matching TRBD1 (6 bases). V dropped 6 bases and J dropped 5 bases, with 13 bases sitting between them. CDR3 length: 13 amino acids. From germline, CDR1 is MNHEY and CDR2 SVGAGI. CDR3 nucleotides: TGTGCCAGCAGGAGTACAGGGACAACTGAAGCTTTCTTT. Protein sequence: CASRSTGTTEAFF.

The rearrangement links TRBV6-6 to TRBJ2-1, with a weak D call TRBD2 (6 bases). The CDR3 covers 14 residues. Looked up from germline, CDR1 is MNHNY and CDR2 is SVGAGI (reference sequence). V dropped 8 bases and J dropped 1 base, with 12 bases sitting between them. CDR3 nucleotide sequence: TGTGCCAGCTATTCCGGGACTTCCTACAATGAGCAGTTCTTC. The encoded protein is CASYSGTSYNEQFF.

This chain uses TRBV6-5 with TRBJ1-1; 7 bases align to TRBD1. The CDR3 is made up of 13 amino acids. Germline V gene data show CDR1 as MNHEY and CDR2 as SVGAGI. After removal of 4 bases from V and 4 bases from J, the junction contained 3 bases not matched to a gene. Here the CDR3 reads CASSSTGSTEAFF. The CDR3 DNA reads TGTGCCAGCAGTTCGACAGGGAGCACTGAAGCTTTCTTT.